Sequencing of this T cell receptor beta chain was carried out in a study of control samples from healthy donors and cancer patients. Method: immunoSEQ multiplex PCR; TCRdb's copy keeps in-frame clones and lacks some. The data hold about 20,000 clones, with about 86% observed a single time. This CDR3 region has 17 residues. The V and J ends lost 3 bases and 4 bases, in that order; junction bases with no gene match: 9. The germline V gene encodes CDR1 LGHNA and CDR2 YSLEER. This clonotype was sampled from a woman in her 70s with colorectal cancer. The gene calls are TRBV4-3 and TRBJ1-3, with TRBD1 matching 10 bases. The sample was PBMCs. CDR3 region: CASSQSTGQGRGNTIYF. DNA for the CDR3: TGCGCCAGCAGCCAGTCTACGGGACAGGGGAGAGGAAACACCATATATTTT.